A selection of T cell receptor beta chains follows, all from one sample in a study of beta chain features in type 1 diabetes. TCRdb's copy holds only in-frame clones and misses some; the assay was immunoSEQ multiplex PCR. This repertoire shows around 250,000 clones, roughly 20% found once; its top ten account for 0.028%. The sequenced material came from naive CD4+ T cells from blood. The receptors were gathered from a woman aged 40 to 50 with type 1 diabetes. Both conserved end residues are part of each CDR3. The D gene is left open where the match is weak. A row's size may be missing; if present it is once, few, many or a size class.

cdr3_nt cdr3_aa d_call j_call v_call clone_size
TGTGCCAGCAGTTCGGCGGGGGGGCGCTCCTACAATGAGCAGTTCTTC CASSSAGGRSYNEQFF TRBD2 TRBJ2-1 TRBV28 .
TGTGCCAGCAGCTCAGGGGGCCAAGAGACCCAGTACTTC CASSSGGQETQYF TRBD1 TRBJ2-5 TRBV11-2 .
TGTGCCAGTAGAGGGACAGCTCGATATGGCTACACCTTC CASRGTARYGYTF TRBD1 TRBJ1-2 TRBV19 few
TGCAGCGTTGAGACCAGGGCCTACGAGCAGTACTTC CSVETRAYEQYF . TRBJ2-7 TRBV29-1 .
TGTGCCAGCAGCGTCTCCGGGGGAACTGAAGCTTTCTTT CASSVSGGTEAFF . TRBJ1-1 TRBV9 .
TGTGCCAGCATGGGGATGAGGGATTCACCCCTCCACTTT CASMGMRDSPLHF . TRBJ1-6 TRBV2 few
TGTGCCAGCAGCTTAGAGGGCACTGGGGCCAACGTCCTGACTTTC CASSLEGTGANVLTF . TRBJ2-6 TRBV7-3 few
TGTGCCAGCAGCCAAGTCAGGGAAGAGACCCAGTACTTC CASSQVREETQYF . TRBJ2-5 TRBV14 few
TGCAGTGCGTACGGGTCAGCTGAGCAGTTCTTC CSAYGSAEQFF . TRBJ2-1 TRBV20-1 .
TGTGCCAGCAGCCCTCAGGGAACCGGGGCCAACGTCCTGACTTTC CASSPQGTGANVLTF . TRBJ2-6 TRBV7-2 .
TGTGCCAGCCGCCCGGGACAGGGGATTACCTACGAGCAGTACTTC CASRPGQGITYEQYF TRBD1 TRBJ2-7 TRBV6-5 .
TGTGCCAGCAGCCGGAGGGGTGAAAAACTGTTTTTT CASSRRGEKLFF . TRBJ1-4 TRBV7-9 .
TGTGCCAGCAGCTGGACAGGAGTAGCCAAAAACATTCAGTACTTC CASSWTGVAKNIQYF TRBD1 TRBJ2-4 TRBV7-9 few
TGCGCCAGCAGCCTCGAGGAACGTGGCGCGGGGGGCTACACCTTC CASSLEERGAGGYTF . TRBJ1-2 TRBV4-1 few
TGCGCCAGCAGCTTGTGGGAGGGGGGCGAGCAGTACTTC CASSLWEGGEQYF . TRBJ2-7 TRBV5-1 .
TGCAGCGTAGGGGGACAGGTTAACTATGGCTACACCTTC CSVGGQVNYGYTF TRBD1 TRBJ1-2 TRBV29-1 .
TGTGCCAGCAGCTTAGCGGGGGCGGGAGTGTCAGATACGCAGTATTTT CASSLAGAGVSDTQYF . TRBJ2-3 TRBV7-2 .
TGTGCCAGCAGCAAGGACAGGGACAATGAGCAGTTCTTC CASSKDRDNEQFF TRBD1 TRBJ2-1 TRBV7-2 few
TGTGCCAGCAGTGAGTCTAGCGGGGACTACGAGCAGTACTTC CASSESSGDYEQYF TRBD2 TRBJ2-7 TRBV25-1 .
TGCGCCAGCAGCTCGACAGGGATGGAGACCCAGTACTTC CASSSTGMETQYF TRBD1 TRBJ2-5 TRBV5-1 few
TGCAGCGTTGAACGGGACAGGGTGGCCTATGGCTACACCTTC CSVERDRVAYGYTF TRBD1 TRBJ1-2 TRBV29-1 .
TGTGCCAGCAGGGGAGACTCAGACAATCAGCCCCAGCATTTT CASRGDSDNQPQHF . TRBJ1-5 TRBV2 .